In its sample, the clone carrying this T cell receptor beta chain was seen many times. Its antigen remains unknown. This sample was taken from a study of neurological immune-mediated disorders. Whole-study findings and limits: CDR3 amino acid sequences of expanded clones were not shared across subjects, a result suggesting private repertoires in all groups. The greatest degree of TCR clonal expansion was observed in HTLV-1-associated myelopathy, with the lowest in multiple sclerosis, below that of healthy controls.

There are 14 residues in the CDR3. From germline, CDR1 is MNHEY and CDR2 SVGEGT. Trimming removed 6 bases at V and 0 bases at J, with 9 bases between. MiXCR was run by TCRdb on the 5' RACE reads, yielding one entry per CDR3 protein. The table shows under 75,000 distinct CDR3 sequences, with 5.2% occurring only once. This TCR came from a human donor with multiple sclerosis. The donor label of this sample is uncertain. The chain uses TRBV6-2 or TRBV6-3 and TRBJ1-3; unclear D gene. The sample taken for sequencing was PBMCs. The CDR3 bases are TGTGCCAGCAGCTCAGGAGGCTCTGGAAACACCATATATTTT. This encodes CASSSGGSGNTIYF.